A selection of T cell receptor beta chains follows, all from one sample in a study of T cells after yellow fever vaccination. TCRdb re-called the 5' RACE reads through MiXCR, storing one row per CDR3 protein. In the table there are 350,000 to 450,000 distinct CDR3 sequences, roughly 6.1% of which are singletons. Sequencing was performed on PBMCs, taken 5 days after the yellow fever booster vaccination. These receptor sequences come from a man aged 25-45 years who received the YFV17D yellow fever vaccine. CDR3s include the opening cysteine and the closing phenylalanine or tryptophan. The order of the fields is clone size, D gene, V gene, J gene, CDR3 DNA, CDR3 protein. A D gene is named only where the DNA matches it firmly. Only part of the rows carry a size: once, few, many, or a class if the clone is expanded.

size: few
D: .
V: TRBV5-4
J: TRBJ2-3
DNA: TGTGCCAGCAGCATGAACGGGCAGCTCCGTTTGTATTTT
CDR3: CASSMNGQLRLYF

size: many
D: .
V: TRBV10-3
J: TRBJ2-7
DNA: TGTGCCATCAATATGGGGACTGCCCCCGGGGAAGAGCAGTACTTC
CDR3: CAINMGTAPGEEQYF

size: .
D: .
V: TRBV7-2
J: TRBJ2-7
DNA: TGTGCCAGCAGCTTACTAGCGCACGCCTACGAGCAGTACTTC
CDR3: CASSLLAHAYEQYF

size: .
D: .
V: TRBV30
J: TRBJ2-1
DNA: TGTGCCTGGCCTAATCGGGATGAGCAGTTCTTC
CDR3: CAWPNRDEQFF

size: few
D: .
V: TRBV30
J: TRBJ1-5
DNA: TGTGCCTGGAGTGGGGGCTCGGGGGTTAGCAATCAGCCCCAGCATTTT
CDR3: CAWSGGSGVSNQPQHF

size: few
D: TRBD1
V: TRBV7-9
J: TRBJ2-1
DNA: TGTGCCAGCAGCTTAGAGGCAGGTAGGGTACAGGGGAATGAGCAGTTCTTC
CDR3: CASSLEAGRVQGNEQFF

size: .
D: .
V: TRBV20-1
J: TRBJ2-7
DNA: TGCAGTGCTAGTGGTGGGGACGGACCTCCCTACGAGCAGTACTTC
CDR3: CSASGGDGPPYEQYF

size: .
D: .
V: TRBV20-1
J: TRBJ2-7
DNA: TGCAGTGCATACGGCGAGCGGGTAACCTACGAGCAGTACTTC
CDR3: CSAYGERVTYEQYF

size: .
D: .
V: TRBV10-3
J: TRBJ2-7
DNA: TGTGCCATCAGGGGGGACAAGCACTACGAGCAGTACTTC
CDR3: CAIRGDKHYEQYF

size: .
D: .
V: TRBV6-5
J: TRBJ2-1
DNA: TGTGCCAGCATTTTGTCCTGGCCCCGGGAAACCAATGAGCAGTTCTTC
CDR3: CASILSWPRETNEQFF

size: few
D: .
V: TRBV5-4
J: TRBJ2-3
DNA: TGTGCCAGCAGCTTGGCGGGACGAAAAAATACGCAGTATTTT
CDR3: CASSLAGRKNTQYF

size: many
D: TRBD1
V: TRBV7-9
J: TRBJ2-1
DNA: TGTGCCAGCAGCCAGTCAGGGGGTACGAATGAGCAGTTCTTC
CDR3: CASSQSGGTNEQFF

size: few
D: .
V: TRBV20-1
J: TRBJ2-5
DNA: TGCAGTGCTAGAGATCTGATCCAAGAGACCCAGTACTTC
CDR3: CSARDLIQETQYF

size: many
D: TRBD1
V: TRBV27
J: TRBJ2-7
DNA: TGTGCCAGCAGTCCTCGGACAGGTAACTACGAGCAGTACTTC
CDR3: CASSPRTGNYEQYF

size: few
D: .
V: TRBV30
J: TRBJ2-2
DNA: TGTGCCTGGAACAGGGAGGCCGGGGAGCTGTTTTTT
CDR3: CAWNREAGELFF

size: few
D: .
V: TRBV10-3
J: TRBJ2-5
DNA: TGTGCCATCAGTGAGCGGAACCAAGAGACCCAGTACTTC
CDR3: CAISERNQETQYF

size: many
D: .
V: TRBV12-3/TRBV12-4
J: TRBJ2-3
DNA: TGTGCCAGCAGTTTAGACGGGGGCACAGATACGCAGTATTTT
CDR3: CASSLDGGTDTQYF

size: few
D: .
V: TRBV7-8
J: TRBJ2-1
DNA: TGTGCCAGCAGCGCAGGGTCGGGAAGGACCTACAATGAGCAGTTCTTC
CDR3: CASSAGSGRTYNEQFF

size: few
D: .
V: TRBV7-9
J: TRBJ1-1
DNA: TGTGCCAGCAGCCGTGCGGGGTTCGACACTGAAGCTTTCTTT
CDR3: CASSRAGFDTEAFF

size: many
D: .
V: TRBV5-1
J: TRBJ2-3
DNA: TGCGCCAGCAGCTTGGAGGGGGTAGAAGATACGCAGTATTTT
CDR3: CASSLEGVEDTQYF

size: many
D: .
V: TRBV20-1
J: TRBJ2-7
DNA: TGCAGTGCTACTAGCGTCCCACCCTACGAGCAGTACTTC
CDR3: CSATSVPPYEQYF

size: many
D: TRBD1
V: TRBV5-6
J: TRBJ1-4
DNA: TGTGCCAGCAGCTTGGGGTCCGCGACAGGGTGGATGGGTGAAAAACTGTTTTTT
CDR3: CASSLGSATGWMGEKLFF

size: many
D: .
V: TRBV7-7
J: TRBJ2-5
DNA: TGTGCCAGCAGCTTCGACAAAAACCAAGAGACCCAGTACTTC
CDR3: CASSFDKNQETQYF

size: .
D: .
V: TRBV5-5
J: TRBJ2-7
DNA: TGTGCCAGCGGCCCGGGAAGGGGGGCCTACGAGCAGTACTTC
CDR3: CASGPGRGAYEQYF

size: .
D: .
V: TRBV20-1
J: TRBJ2-1
DNA: TGCAGTGCTAGAGTAGTAGCGGCTAGCTCCTACAATGAGCAGTTCTTC
CDR3: CSARVVAASSYNEQFF

size: many
D: .
V: TRBV12-3/TRBV12-4
J: TRBJ2-4
DNA: TGTGCCAGCACCTTAACTGGGGGGAACATTCAGTACTTC
CDR3: CASTLTGGNIQYF

size: few
D: .
V: TRBV6-1
J: TRBJ2-5
DNA: TGTGCCAGCGGGCGGCGGGATGGTCCAGAGACCCAGTACTTC
CDR3: CASGRRDGPETQYF

size: .
D: .
V: TRBV20-1
J: TRBJ2-6
DNA: TGCAGTGCTAGATACGGATCCGGGGCCAACGTCCTGACTTTC
CDR3: CSARYGSGANVLTF

size: few
D: .
V: TRBV9
J: TRBJ2-3
DNA: TGTGCCAGCAGCGAGAGGCCGGTACCCACAGATACGCAGTATTTT
CDR3: CASSERPVPTDTQYF

size: .
D: .
V: TRBV28
J: TRBJ2-1
DNA: TGTGCCAGCAGTCCTTCCTCTAGGTCCTACAATGAGCAGTTCTTC
CDR3: CASSPSSRSYNEQFF

size: many
D: TRBD2
V: TRBV9
J: TRBJ2-3
DNA: TGTGCCAGCAGCCCCAGGGGCCTAGCGGGGCGGGATACGCAGTATTTT
CDR3: CASSPRGLAGRDTQYF

size: many
D: .
V: TRBV7-9
J: TRBJ1-1
DNA: TGTGCCAGCAGCTTTTCGGGGAGTCCCCACACTGAAGCTTTCTTT
CDR3: CASSFSGSPHTEAFF

size: many
D: TRBD1
V: TRBV5-1
J: TRBJ2-1
DNA: TGCGCCAGCAGAGGGGGCCACAATGAGCAGTTCTTC
CDR3: CASRGGHNEQFF

size: many
D: .
V: TRBV28
J: TRBJ2-6
DNA: TGTGCCAGCCTCAAAAGGGCAGGGGTGTCTGGGGCCAACGTCCTGACTTTC
CDR3: CASLKRAGVSGANVLTF

size: .
D: TRBD1
V: TRBV27
J: TRBJ1-2
DNA: TGTGCCAGCATGTTAGGGGGCAGTTTAGGCGGCTACACCTTC
CDR3: CASMLGGSLGGYTF

size: few
D: TRBD1
V: TRBV7-3
J: TRBJ2-3
DNA: TGTGCCAGCAGCCGGTCCCGGGACAGAACAGATACGCAGTATTTT
CDR3: CASSRSRDRTDTQYF

size: many
D: TRBD2
V: TRBV29-1
J: TRBJ2-3
DNA: TGCAGCGCTCCCTTGGGGGCTAGCGGGATAGTAACAGATACGCAGTATTTT
CDR3: CSAPLGASGIVTDTQYF